These T cell receptor beta chains were read from a single sample in a study of blood T cell repertoires in COVID-19. The data were produced by immunoSEQ multiplex PCR, yet TCRdb's version contains in-frame clones alone and is incomplete. The table has about 190,000 clones, just under 90% seen once. Sequenced: peripheral blood. All receptors derive from a woman aged 18-30 years who had recovered from COVID-19. Both conserved end residues are part of each CDR3. D genes are given only for firm matches. Rows may omit the clone size; those that give it use once, few, many or a size class.

clone_size d_call j_call v_call cdr3_nt cdr3_aa
NA NA TRBJ1-4 TRBV6-5 TGTGCCAGCAGCCCGGGGGGGACAACTAATGAAAAACTGTTTTTT CASSPGGTTNEKLFF
NA NA TRBJ1-3 TRBV7-9 TGTGCCAGCAGCCTCGGGACAACCTCTGGAAACACCATATATTTT CASSLGTTSGNTIYF
NA NA TRBJ2-3 TRBV19 TGTGCCAGTAGTATGCGGGCCCTGAGGGCAGATACGCAGTATTTT CASSMRALRADTQYF
NA TRBD2 TRBJ2-3 TRBV7-9 TGTGCCAGCAGCTCCCCTCTAGCGGGGGATACGCAGTATTTT CASSSPLAGDTQYF
NA NA TRBJ2-3 TRBV9 TGTGCCAGCAGCGCCCAGCTAGCAACAGATACGCAGTATTTT CASSAQLATDTQYF
NA NA TRBJ2-2 TRBV5-6 TGTGCCAGCAGCTTGGTCCAGTACACCGGGGAGCTGTTTTTT CASSLVQYTGELFF
few NA TRBJ2-3 TRBV7-2 TGTGCCAGCAGCTTTACTAGTAGGGGCACAGATACGCAGTATTTT CASSFTSRGTDTQYF
NA NA TRBJ1-3 TRBV20-1 TGCAGTGCGAGTGTGGGCCGGAGGATCTCTGGAAACACCATATATTTT CSASVGRRISGNTIYF
NA TRBD2 TRBJ2-1 TRBV10-3 TGTGCCATCAAAGACCCCTCGGGACTAGCGGGAGGGGGTGATGAGCAGTTCTTC CAIKDPSGLAGGGDEQFF
NA TRBD2 TRBJ2-3 TRBV6-1 TGTGCCAGCAGTGAAGAAGCCCTAGCGGGCACAGATACGCAGTATTTT CASSEEALAGTDTQYF
NA TRBD1 TRBJ1-5 TRBV2 TGTGCCAGCCGGGACAGGGGGCTTGATCAGCCCCAGCATTTT CASRDRGLDQPQHF
NA NA TRBJ2-1 TRBV6-5 TGTGCCAGCAGCAAAATGAGCGGGCAGTTCTTC CASSKMSGQFF
NA NA TRBJ2-5 TRBV2 TGTGCCAGCAGTGAGGAGGGGCGGTTGGAGGAGACCCAGTACTTC CASSEEGRLEETQYF
NA NA TRBJ2-1 TRBV6-1 TGTGCCAGCAGTGAAAGTTTAGAGGCGGACAATGAGCAGTTCTTC CASSESLEADNEQFF
NA NA TRBJ2-1 TRBV14 TGTGCCAGCAGCCTGGGGCCAAACAATGAGCAGTTCTTC CASSLGPNNEQFF
NA NA TRBJ2-3 TRBV4-3 TGCGCCAGCAGTCCCTCCTATACAGGGTTGGGAGATACGCAGTATTTT CASSPSYTGLGDTQYF
NA NA TRBJ2-1 TRBV5-1 TGCGCCAGCAGCATGAGTATCTCCTACAATGAGCAGTTCTTC CASSMSISYNEQFF